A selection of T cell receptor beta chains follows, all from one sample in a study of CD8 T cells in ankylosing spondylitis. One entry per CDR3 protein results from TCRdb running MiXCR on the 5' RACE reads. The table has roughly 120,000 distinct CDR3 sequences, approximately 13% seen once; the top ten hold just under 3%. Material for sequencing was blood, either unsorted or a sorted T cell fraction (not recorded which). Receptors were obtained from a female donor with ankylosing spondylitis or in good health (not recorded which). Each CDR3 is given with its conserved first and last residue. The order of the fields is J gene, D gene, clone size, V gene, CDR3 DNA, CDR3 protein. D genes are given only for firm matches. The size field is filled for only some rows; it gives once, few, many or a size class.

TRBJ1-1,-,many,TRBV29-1,TGCAGCGTTTTACTACCAGGGGTGTCTGAAGCTTTCTTT,CSVLLPGVSEAFF
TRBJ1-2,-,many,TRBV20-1,TGCAGTGCTAGGCAGGGGAACTATGGCTACACCTTC,CSARQGNYGYTF
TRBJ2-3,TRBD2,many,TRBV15,TGTGCCACCAGCAGAGAACTAGCGGGACAACCAGATACGCAGTATTTT,CATSRELAGQPDTQYF
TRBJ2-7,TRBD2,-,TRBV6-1,TGTGCCAGCAGTCCCGGGACTAGCGGGGGGGCGTCTTCCTACGAGCAGTACTTC,CASSPGTSGGASSYEQYF
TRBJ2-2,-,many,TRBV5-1,TGCGCCAGCAGCTTGGGAGGGACGAACACCGGGGAGCTGTTTTTT,CASSLGGTNTGELFF
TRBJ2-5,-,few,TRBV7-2,TGTGCCAGCAGCTCAAAAGAGACCCAGTACTTC,CASSSKETQYF
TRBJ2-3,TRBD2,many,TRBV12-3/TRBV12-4,TGTGCCAGCAGTTTATCGCCTCCCGGACTAGTATCGGATACGCAGTATTTT,CASSLSPPGLVSDTQYF
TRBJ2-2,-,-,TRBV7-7,TGTGTTAGCAGTAAAAATTCAGTGAACACCGGGGAGCTGTTTTTT,CVSSKNSVNTGELFF
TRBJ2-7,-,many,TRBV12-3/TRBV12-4,TGTGCCAGCAGTCTCGAGCACAGACCAATCTTC,CASSLEHRPIF
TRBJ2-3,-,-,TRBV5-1,TGCGCCAGCAGCGTGGGGAACACAGATACGCAGTATTTT,CASSVGNTDTQYF
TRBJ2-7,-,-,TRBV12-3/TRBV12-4,TGTGCCAGCAGTTTTGAAGGACTCTCCTACGAGCAGTACTTC,CASSFEGLSYEQYF
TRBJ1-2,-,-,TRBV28,TGTGCCAGCAGTTTTAACGTAGAGGGGTCTGTCTATCAAGATGGCTACACCTTC,CASSFNVEGSVYQDGYTF
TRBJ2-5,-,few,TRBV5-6,TGTGCCAGCAGCTTGGTCTTAGCGCAAGAGACCCAGTACTTC,CASSLVLAQETQYF
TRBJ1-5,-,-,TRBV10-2,TGCGCCAGCAGTGCCCCGGGATCTCAGTCCCAGCATTTT,CASSAPGSQSQHF
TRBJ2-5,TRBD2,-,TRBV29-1,TGCAGCGTTGTGACTAGCGGGGTCTGGGGGACCCAGTACTTC,CSVVTSGVWGTQYF